A selection of T cell receptor beta chains follows, all from one sample in a study of identical twins. Via MiXCR, TCRdb re-called the 5' RACE reads, giving one row per CDR3 protein. This table has about 890,000 distinct CDR3 sequences, more than 9% appearing once. These data were also reused for a study on yellow fever vaccine responses in identical twins.

The sample comprised PBMCs. These TCRs come from a woman under 30 in good health. Each CDR3 is given with its conserved first and last residue.

j_gene | v_gene | CDR3aa
TRBJ2-7 | TRBV11-2 | CASSPFREEQYF
TRBJ1-5 | TRBV15 | CATSREAGGNQPQHF
TRBJ2-3 | TRBV19 | CASSIIAGGGTTDTQYF
TRBJ1-4 | TRBV5-1 | CASSLEPGGVGEKLFF
TRBJ2-1 | TRBV4-1 | CASSQDPGGYYNEQFF
TRBJ2-5 | TRBV15 | CATSRDRLAGDQETQYF
TRBJ2-2 | TRBV24-1 | CATSDFPGGADTGELFF
TRBJ1-1 | TRBV5-6 | CASSLGQGTAFF
TRBJ1-2 | TRBV3-1 | CASSRRAGDGYTF
TRBJ2-2 | TRBV11-2 | CASSLGTLGQMNTGELFF
TRBJ1-6 | TRBV5-1 | CASSYTKDGFRSPLHF
TRBJ2-1 | TRBV20-1 | CSADSNEQFF
TRBJ2-3 | TRBV20-1 | CSARDFLAGSTDTQYF
TRBJ2-2 | TRBV12-3/TRBV12-4 | CASSPNTNTGELFF
TRBJ2-1 | TRBV20-1 | CSARDQNRNNEQFF
TRBJ2-1 | TRBV27 | CASSFFRGAYNEQFF
TRBJ1-4 | TRBV6-1 | CASSETDEQLFF
TRBJ2-7 | TRBV5-1 | CASRLAGSYEQYF
TRBJ2-7 | TRBV7-6 | CASSLAIAGSYEQYF
TRBJ2-3 | TRBV20-1 | CCAKGPFGSTDTQYF
TRBJ2-2 | TRBV24-1 | CATSDPWGANTGELFF
TRBJ1-2 | TRBV12-3/TRBV12-4 | CASSFDRGGYTF
TRBJ2-3 | TRBV28 | CASSARPVDTQYF
TRBJ2-4 | TRBV6-1 | CASSAGVLYAKNIQYF
TRBJ2-1 | TRBV6-5 | CASSSLAGGLRSSYNEQFF
TRBJ2-4 | TRBV12-3/TRBV12-4 | CASSWGLRSRNIQYF
TRBJ2-2 | TRBV7-9 | CASSLKGLVGAGELFF
TRBJ2-7 | TRBV7-7 | CASSYGQGAEQYF
TRBJ2-3 | TRBV10-3 | CAISEESDTQYF
TRBJ2-3 | TRBV12-3/TRBV12-4 | CTCSLVGAGAGGARDTQYF
TRBJ2-2 | TRBV12-3/TRBV12-4 | CASSFGLTGELFF
TRBJ2-1 | TRBV12-3/TRBV12-4 | CASSFSSSGGGSYNEQFF
TRBJ2-7 | TRBV7-6 | CASSRSSGSGEQYF
TRBJ2-1 | TRBV12-3/TRBV12-4 | CASGTGTASSYNEQFF
TRBJ2-1 | TRBV20-1 | CSAHWGAANEQFF
TRBJ2-5 | TRBV7-8 | CASSPYWGVQETQYF
TRBJ2-1 | TRBV7-9 | CASSQAPGTSGSVQFF
TRBJ1-1 | TRBV11-3 | CASSLRQATAGTEAFF
TRBJ2-1 | TRBV10-3 | CAISEERDEQFF
TRBJ2-3 | TRBV20-1 | CSAPSGTQYF
TRBJ2-7 | TRBV6-1 | CASSQRASGNSYEQYF
TRBJ2-1 | TRBV7-6 | CASSAPGYDEQFF
TRBJ1-2 | TRBV6-4 | CASSQGTTNYGYTF
TRBJ1-6 | TRBV6-5 | CASTRGNSPLHF
TRBJ2-5 | TRBV10-2 | CASSDGVVQETQYF
TRBJ2-6 | TRBV20-1 | CCARDLVRLTGANVLTF
TRBJ1-2 | TRBV28 | CASSLDRVNYGYTF
TRBJ1-1 | TRBV7-9 | CASSLGGGWGRGEAFF
TRBJ2-5 | TRBV3-1 | CASSRVGETQYF
TRBJ1-5 | TRBV28 | CASSFGGHRNQPQHF
TRBJ2-1 | TRBV28 | CASRLIAEPQSQFF
TRBJ2-2 | TRBV2 | CASSSGSFNTGELFF
TRBJ1-1 | TRBV6-5 | CASSYSSTGNTEAFF
TRBJ2-1 | TRBV15 | CATSGRENYNEQFF
TRBJ2-5 | TRBV29-1 | CSVETGTFQETQYF
TRBJ2-7 | TRBV7-2 | CASSLGWYQTDYYEQYF
TRBJ1-1 | TRBV5-5 | CASSLQGTGGNTEAFF